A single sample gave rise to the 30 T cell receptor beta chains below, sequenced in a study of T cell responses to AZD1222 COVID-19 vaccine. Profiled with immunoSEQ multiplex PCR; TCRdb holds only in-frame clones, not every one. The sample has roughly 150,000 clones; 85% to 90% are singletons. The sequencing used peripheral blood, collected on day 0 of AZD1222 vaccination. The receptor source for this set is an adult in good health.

The CDR3 nucleotides are TGTGCCAGCAGTGACAATCCCCTACCGCCAGCGTCCTACAATGAGCAGTTCTTC. Its protein is CASSDNPLPPASYNEQFF. V and J are TRBV6-4 and TRBJ2-1; D is unclear. V lost 2 bases to trimming and J lost 1 base, with 18 bases between them. Germline CDR1 reads MRHNA; CDR2 reads SNTAGT. The CDR3 covers 18 residues.

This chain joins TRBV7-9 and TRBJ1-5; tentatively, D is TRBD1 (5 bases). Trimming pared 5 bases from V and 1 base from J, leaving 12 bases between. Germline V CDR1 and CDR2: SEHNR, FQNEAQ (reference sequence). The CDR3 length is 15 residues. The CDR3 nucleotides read TGTGCCAGCAGCACGGGCAGGGAGAGCAATCAGCCCCAGCATTTT. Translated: CASSTGRESNQPQHF. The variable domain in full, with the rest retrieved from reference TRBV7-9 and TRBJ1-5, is DTGVSQNPRHKITKRGQNVTFRCDPISEHNRLYWYRQTLGQGPEFLTYFQNEAQLEKSRLLSDRFSAERPKGSFSTLEIQRTEQGDSAMYLCASSTGRESNQPQHFGDGTRLSIL.

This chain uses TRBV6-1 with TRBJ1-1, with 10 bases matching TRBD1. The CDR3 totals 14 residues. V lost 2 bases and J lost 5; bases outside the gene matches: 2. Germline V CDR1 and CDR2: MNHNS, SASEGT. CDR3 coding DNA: TGTGCCAGCAGTGAATGGACAGGGGGGACTGAAGCTTTCTTT. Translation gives CASSEWTGGTEAFF.

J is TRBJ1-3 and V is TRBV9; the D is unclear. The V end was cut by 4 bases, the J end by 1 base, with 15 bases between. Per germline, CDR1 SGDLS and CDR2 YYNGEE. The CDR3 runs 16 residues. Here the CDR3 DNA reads TGTGCCAGCAGCCCACGGTTTTCTCCGTCTGGAAACACCATATATTTT. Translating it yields CASSPRFSPSGNTIYF.

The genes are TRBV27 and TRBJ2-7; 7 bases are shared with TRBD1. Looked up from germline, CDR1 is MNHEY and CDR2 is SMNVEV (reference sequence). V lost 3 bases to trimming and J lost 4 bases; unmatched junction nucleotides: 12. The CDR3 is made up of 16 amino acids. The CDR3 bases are TGTGCCAGCAGTTTCACAGGGGCAGTGGGTTATTACGAGCAGTACTTC. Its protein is CASSFTGAVGYYEQYF.

CDR3 nucleotide sequence: TGTGCCAGCAGTTATAGCTCTGGAAACACCATATATTTT. It is translated as CASSYSSGNTIYF. The V and J genes are TRBV28 and TRBJ1-3; the D is unclear. The ends were cut back, 4 bases at V and 0 bases at J, with 4 bases in the middle. Germline V CDR1 and CDR2: MDHEN, SYDVKM. The CDR3 sequence is 13 residues long.

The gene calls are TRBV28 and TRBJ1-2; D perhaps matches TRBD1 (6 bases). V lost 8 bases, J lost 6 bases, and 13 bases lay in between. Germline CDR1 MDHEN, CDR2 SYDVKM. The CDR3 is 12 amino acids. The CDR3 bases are TGTGCCAGCCTCAGGGGAGCGGATGGCTACACCTTC. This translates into CASLRGADGYTF.

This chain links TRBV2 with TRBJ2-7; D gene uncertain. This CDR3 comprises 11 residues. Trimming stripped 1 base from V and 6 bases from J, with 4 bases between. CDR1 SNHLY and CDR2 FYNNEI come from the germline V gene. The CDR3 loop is CASSEVSEQYF. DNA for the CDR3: TGTGCCAGCAGTGAAGTGTCCGAGCAGTACTTC.

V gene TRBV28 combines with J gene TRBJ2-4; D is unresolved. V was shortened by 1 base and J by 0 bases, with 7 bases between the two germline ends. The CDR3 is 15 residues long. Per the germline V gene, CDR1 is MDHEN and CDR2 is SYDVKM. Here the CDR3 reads CASSLSGIAKNIQYF. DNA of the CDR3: TGTGCCAGCAGTTTATCAGGTATAGCCAAAAACATTCAGTACTTC.

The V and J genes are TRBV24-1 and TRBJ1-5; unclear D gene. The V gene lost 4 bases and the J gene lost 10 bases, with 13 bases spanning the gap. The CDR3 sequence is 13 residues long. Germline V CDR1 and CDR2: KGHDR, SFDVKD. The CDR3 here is CATSDRGVNPQHF. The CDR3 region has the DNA TGTGCCACCAGTGACCGCGGGGTGAACCCCCAGCATTTT.

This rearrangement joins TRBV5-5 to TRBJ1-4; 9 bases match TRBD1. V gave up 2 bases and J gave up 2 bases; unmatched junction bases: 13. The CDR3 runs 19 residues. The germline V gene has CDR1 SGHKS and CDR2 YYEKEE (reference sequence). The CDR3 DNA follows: TGTGCCAGCAGCTTTGTCCGGACAGGGGCTGGGTACACTAATGAAAAACTGTTTTTT. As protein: CASSFVRTGAGYTNEKLFF.

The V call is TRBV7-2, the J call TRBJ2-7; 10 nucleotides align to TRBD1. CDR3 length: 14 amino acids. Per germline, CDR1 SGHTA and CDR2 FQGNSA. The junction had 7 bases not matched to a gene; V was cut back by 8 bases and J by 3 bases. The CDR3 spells CASSRDRGVYEQYF. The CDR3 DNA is TGTGCCAGCTCCCGGGACAGGGGTGTCTACGAGCAGTACTTC.

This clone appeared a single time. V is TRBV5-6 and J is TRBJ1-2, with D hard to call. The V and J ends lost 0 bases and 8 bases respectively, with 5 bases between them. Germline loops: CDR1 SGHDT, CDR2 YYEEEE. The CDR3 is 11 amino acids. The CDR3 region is CASSLDTGYTF. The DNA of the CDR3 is TGTGCCAGCAGCTTGGATACGGGCTACACCTTC.

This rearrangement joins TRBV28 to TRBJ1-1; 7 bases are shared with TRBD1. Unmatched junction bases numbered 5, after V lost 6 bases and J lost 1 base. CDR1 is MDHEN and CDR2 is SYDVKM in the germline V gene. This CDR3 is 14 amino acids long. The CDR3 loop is CASRPDRENTEAFF. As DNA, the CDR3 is TGTGCCAGCAGGCCTGACAGGGAGAACACTGAAGCTTTCTTT.

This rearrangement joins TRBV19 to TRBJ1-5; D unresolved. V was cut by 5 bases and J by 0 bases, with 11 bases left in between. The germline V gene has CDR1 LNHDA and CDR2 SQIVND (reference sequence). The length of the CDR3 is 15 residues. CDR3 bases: TGTGCCAGTAGTCCCCAACTGAATAGCAATCAGCCCCAGCATTTT. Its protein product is CASSPQLNSNQPQHF.

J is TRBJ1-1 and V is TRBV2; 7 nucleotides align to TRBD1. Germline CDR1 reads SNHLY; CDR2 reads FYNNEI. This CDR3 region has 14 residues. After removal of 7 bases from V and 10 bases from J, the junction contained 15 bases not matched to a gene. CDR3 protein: CASIRGQSGGGAFF. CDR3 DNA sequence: TGTGCCAGCATTCGGGGACAGTCCGGTGGGGGAGCTTTCTTT.

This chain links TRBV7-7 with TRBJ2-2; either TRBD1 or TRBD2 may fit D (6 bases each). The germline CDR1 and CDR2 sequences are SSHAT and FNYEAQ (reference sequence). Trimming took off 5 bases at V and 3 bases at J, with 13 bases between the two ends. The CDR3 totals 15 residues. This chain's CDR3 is CASSAGGADTGELFF. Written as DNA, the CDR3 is TGTGCCAGCAGCGCCGGGGGCGCGGACACCGGGGAGCTGTTTTTT.

The CDR3: CASSESGPGGDEQYF. CDR3 nucleotide sequence: TGCGCCAGCAGTGAGTCGGGTCCAGGGGGCGACGAGCAGTACTTC. V gene TRBV10-1 combines with J gene TRBJ2-7, with 8 positions matching TRBD1. The V gene end was trimmed by 0 bases and the J gene end by 5 bases; junction bases not matched to a gene: 6. This CDR3 spans 15 amino acids. The germline gives CDR1 WNHNN, CDR2 SYGVQD (reference sequence).

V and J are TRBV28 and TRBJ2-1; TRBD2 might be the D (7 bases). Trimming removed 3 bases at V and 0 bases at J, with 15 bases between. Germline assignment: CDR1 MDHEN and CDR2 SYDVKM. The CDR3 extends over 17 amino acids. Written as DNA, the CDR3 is TGTGCCAGCAGTTTCTTCGGGGGGCGAGTCTCCTACAATGAGCAGTTCTTC. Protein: CASSFFGGRVSYNEQFF.

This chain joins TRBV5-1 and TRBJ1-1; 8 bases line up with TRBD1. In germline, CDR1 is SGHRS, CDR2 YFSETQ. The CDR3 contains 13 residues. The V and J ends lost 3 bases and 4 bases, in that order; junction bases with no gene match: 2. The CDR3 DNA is TGCGCCAGCAGCTGGACAGGGCTCACTGAAGCTTTCTTT. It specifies CASSWTGLTEAFF.

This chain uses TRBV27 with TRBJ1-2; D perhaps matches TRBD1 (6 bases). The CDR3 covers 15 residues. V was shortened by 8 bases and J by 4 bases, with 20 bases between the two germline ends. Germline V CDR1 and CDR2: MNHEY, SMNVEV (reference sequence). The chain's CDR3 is CASGGPQGAGYGYTF. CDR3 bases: TGTGCCAGCGGAGGGCCACAGGGAGCCGGCTATGGCTACACCTTC.

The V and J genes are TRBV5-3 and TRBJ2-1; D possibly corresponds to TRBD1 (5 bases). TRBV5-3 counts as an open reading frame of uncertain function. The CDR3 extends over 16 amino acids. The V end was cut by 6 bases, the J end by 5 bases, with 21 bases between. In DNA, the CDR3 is TGTGCCAGAAATCCACGTCGCAGGGATGGGGACAATGAGCAGTTCTTC. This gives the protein CARNPRRRDGDNEQFF.

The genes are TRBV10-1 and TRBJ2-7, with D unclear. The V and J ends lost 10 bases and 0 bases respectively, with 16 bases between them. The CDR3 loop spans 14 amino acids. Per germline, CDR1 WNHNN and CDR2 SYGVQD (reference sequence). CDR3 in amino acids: CANRGFNSSYEQYF. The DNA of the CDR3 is TGCGCCAATCGTGGGTTCAATAGCTCCTACGAGCAGTACTTC.

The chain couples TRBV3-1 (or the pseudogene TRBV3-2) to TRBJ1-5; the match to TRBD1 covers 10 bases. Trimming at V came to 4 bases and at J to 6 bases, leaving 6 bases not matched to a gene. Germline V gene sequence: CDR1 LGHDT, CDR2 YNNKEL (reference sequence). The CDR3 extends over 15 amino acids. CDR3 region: CASSLGQGIGQPQHF. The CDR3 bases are TGTGCCAGCAGCCTGGGACAGGGGATAGGTCAGCCCCAGCATTTT.

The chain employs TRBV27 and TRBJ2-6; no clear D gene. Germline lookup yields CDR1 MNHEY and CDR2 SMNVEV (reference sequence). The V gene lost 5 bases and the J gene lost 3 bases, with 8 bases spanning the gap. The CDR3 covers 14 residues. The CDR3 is CASSIGRGANVLTF. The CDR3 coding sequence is TGTGCCAGCAGTATCGGGCGTGGGGCCAACGTCCTGACTTTC.

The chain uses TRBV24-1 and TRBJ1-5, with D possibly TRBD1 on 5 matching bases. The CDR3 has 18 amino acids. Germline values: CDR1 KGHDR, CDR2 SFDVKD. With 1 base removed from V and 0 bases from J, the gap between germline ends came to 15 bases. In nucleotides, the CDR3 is TGTGCCACCAGTGATTTAGGGGTCGAGGACAATAGCAATCAGCCCCAGCATTTT. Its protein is CATSDLGVEDNSNQPQHF.

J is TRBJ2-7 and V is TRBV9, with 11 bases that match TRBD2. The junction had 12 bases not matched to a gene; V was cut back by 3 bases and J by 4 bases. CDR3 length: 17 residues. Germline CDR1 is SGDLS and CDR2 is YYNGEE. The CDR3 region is CASSDGLAGRGGYEQYF. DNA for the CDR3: TGTGCCAGCAGCGACGGACTAGCGGGTCGGGGGGGGTACGAGCAGTACTTC. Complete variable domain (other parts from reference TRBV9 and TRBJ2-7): DSGVTQTPKHLITATGQRVTLRCSPRSGDLSVYWYQQSLDQGLQFLIQYYNGEERAKGNILERFSAQQFPDLHSELNLSSLELGDSALYFCASSDGLAGRGGYEQYFGPGTRLTVT.

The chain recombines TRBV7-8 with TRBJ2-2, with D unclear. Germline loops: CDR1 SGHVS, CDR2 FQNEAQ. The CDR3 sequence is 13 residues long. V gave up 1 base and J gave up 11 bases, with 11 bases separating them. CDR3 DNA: TGTGCCAGCAGCTTAGACAGCGACCATGAGCTGTTTTTT. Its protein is CASSLDSDHELFF.

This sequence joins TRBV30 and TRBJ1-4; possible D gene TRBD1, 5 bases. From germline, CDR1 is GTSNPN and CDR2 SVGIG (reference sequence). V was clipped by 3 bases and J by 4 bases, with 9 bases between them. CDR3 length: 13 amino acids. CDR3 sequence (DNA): TGTGCCTGGAGCGAGGGGAGTAATGAAAAACTGTTTTTT. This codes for CAWSEGSNEKLFF.

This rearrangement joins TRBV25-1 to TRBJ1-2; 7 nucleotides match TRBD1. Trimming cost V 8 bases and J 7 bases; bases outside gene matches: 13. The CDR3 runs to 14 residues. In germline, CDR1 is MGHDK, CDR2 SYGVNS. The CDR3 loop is CASGQQGGRGGYTF. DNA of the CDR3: TGTGCCAGCGGGCAGCAAGGGGGCAGGGGTGGCTACACCTTC.